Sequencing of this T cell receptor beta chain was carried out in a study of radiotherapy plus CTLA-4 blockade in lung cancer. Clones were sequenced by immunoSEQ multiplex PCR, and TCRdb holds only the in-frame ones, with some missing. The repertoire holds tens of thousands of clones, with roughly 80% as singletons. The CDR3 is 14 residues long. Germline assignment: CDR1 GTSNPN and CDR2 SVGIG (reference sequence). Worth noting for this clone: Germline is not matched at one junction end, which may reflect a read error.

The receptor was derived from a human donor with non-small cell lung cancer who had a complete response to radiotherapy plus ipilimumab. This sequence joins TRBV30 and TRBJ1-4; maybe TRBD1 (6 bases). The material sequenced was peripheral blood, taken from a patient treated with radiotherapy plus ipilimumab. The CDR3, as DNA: TGTGCCTGGAGTGTGGGATCAGGGGCCGAAAGACTGTTTTTT. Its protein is CAWSVGSGAERLFF.